This is a list of T cell receptor beta chains from one sample in a study of human T cells and chemical hapten exposure. One entry per CDR3 protein results from TCRdb running MiXCR on the RACE reads. The table records 150,000 to 200,000 distinct CDR3 sequences, roughly 30% of them present only once. The material sequenced was whole blood, taken in connection with sensitization to the hapten diphenylcyclopropenone (DPC). These receptors originate from a woman in her 30s with alopecia areata. Some clones in this sample may be carry-over from other donors' samples. Both conserved end residues are part of each CDR3. The D gene is left open where the match is weak. Clone size is shown for a subset of rows, as once, few, many or a class of expanded clone.

v_call: TRBV20-1; j_call: TRBJ2-5; d_call: NA; clone_size: NA; cdr3_nt: TGCAGTGCTAGAGATGGGGGGCGCATACTGGAGACCCAGTACTTC; cdr3_aa: CSARDGGRILETQYF
v_call: TRBV29-1; j_call: TRBJ2-5; d_call: NA; clone_size: few; cdr3_nt: TGCAGCGTCGGGCCCGGTGTTCAAGAGACCCAGTACTTC; cdr3_aa: CSVGPGVQETQYF
v_call: TRBV25-1; j_call: TRBJ2-2; d_call: NA; clone_size: NA; cdr3_nt: TGTGCCAGCAGTGAATATACGCAGGGGAGCACCGGGGAGCTGTTTTTT; cdr3_aa: CASSEYTQGSTGELFF
v_call: TRBV5-1; j_call: TRBJ1-4; d_call: NA; clone_size: NA; cdr3_nt: TGCGCCAGCAGCTTGCCGATGGGCCCCCCGGGAACTAATGAAAAACTGTTTTTT; cdr3_aa: CASSLPMGPPGTNEKLFF
v_call: TRBV6-2/TRBV6-3; j_call: TRBJ2-6; d_call: NA; clone_size: few; cdr3_nt: TGTGCCAGCAAGACAGATGGGGCCAACGTCCTGACTTTC; cdr3_aa: CASKTDGANVLTF
v_call: TRBV7-2; j_call: TRBJ2-7; d_call: TRBD2; clone_size: NA; cdr3_nt: TGTGCCAGCAGCTTAGTCCCAGCGGGAGGAACGAGCGAGCAGTACTTC; cdr3_aa: CASSLVPAGGTSEQYF
v_call: TRBV7-2; j_call: TRBJ1-2; d_call: TRBD1; clone_size: NA; cdr3_nt: TGTGCCAGCAGCTTAAGCGGACAGGCCCCTGCTGGGTATGGCTACACCTTC; cdr3_aa: CASSLSGQAPAGYGYTF
v_call: TRBV12-3/TRBV12-4; j_call: TRBJ2-4; d_call: TRBD1; clone_size: many; cdr3_nt: TGTGCCAGCAGTTCGACCGGGACAGGGGTGAACATTCAGTACTTC; cdr3_aa: CASSSTGTGVNIQYF
v_call: TRBV29-1; j_call: TRBJ2-2; d_call: NA; clone_size: NA; cdr3_nt: TGCAGCGTTGAAAGCAGGGGGGACACCGGGGAGCTGTTTTTT; cdr3_aa: CSVESRGDTGELFF
v_call: TRBV28; j_call: TRBJ1-2; d_call: NA; clone_size: NA; cdr3_nt: TGTGCCCTCAGGACTAACTATGGCTACACCTTC; cdr3_aa: CALRTNYGYTF
v_call: TRBV29-1; j_call: TRBJ2-1; d_call: NA; clone_size: NA; cdr3_nt: TGCAGCGACCGGGACAACTACAATGAGCAGTTCTTC; cdr3_aa: CSDRDNYNEQFF
v_call: TRBV20-1; j_call: TRBJ1-4; d_call: TRBD1; clone_size: NA; cdr3_nt: TGCAGTGCCCTCCGGACAGGGGAAAAACTGTTTTTT; cdr3_aa: CSALRTGEKLFF
v_call: TRBV7-3; j_call: TRBJ2-3; d_call: NA; clone_size: NA; cdr3_nt: TGTGCCAGCAGCCCTAGAAACAGGGACGTAAATACGCAGTATTTT; cdr3_aa: CASSPRNRDVNTQYF
v_call: TRBV4-3; j_call: TRBJ2-7; d_call: NA; clone_size: NA; cdr3_nt: TGCGCCAGCAGCCACGGGAACTCCTACGAGCAGTACTTC; cdr3_aa: CASSHGNSYEQYF
v_call: TRBV28; j_call: TRBJ1-5; d_call: TRBD1; clone_size: NA; cdr3_nt: TGTGCCAGCAGTCCCGACAGGGACGATCAGCCCCAGCATTTT; cdr3_aa: CASSPDRDDQPQHF
v_call: TRBV28; j_call: TRBJ2-3; d_call: TRBD2; clone_size: NA; cdr3_nt: TGTGCCAGCAGCCTCCCCTCTAGCGGGGGCCCTCACGAGCAGTATTTT; cdr3_aa: CASSLPSSGGPHEQYF
v_call: TRBV7-2; j_call: TRBJ1-5; d_call: NA; clone_size: few; cdr3_nt: TGTGCCAGCAGCTTCGCGGACCAGCCCCAGCATTTT; cdr3_aa: CASSFADQPQHF
v_call: TRBV6-2/TRBV6-3; j_call: TRBJ2-3; d_call: NA; clone_size: few; cdr3_nt: TGTGCCAGCAGTTACTCCTTCTCCAAGAGTGATACGCAGTATTTT; cdr3_aa: CASSYSFSKSDTQYF
v_call: TRBV4-1; j_call: TRBJ1-5; d_call: NA; clone_size: few; cdr3_nt: TGCGCCAGCAGCCAAGTGACCCACAATCAGCCCCAGCATTTT; cdr3_aa: CASSQVTHNQPQHF
v_call: TRBV6-1; j_call: TRBJ2-5; d_call: NA; clone_size: NA; cdr3_nt: TGTGCCAGCATTATTCACATTAACCCAGGGGAGACCCAGTACTTC; cdr3_aa: CASIIHINPGETQYF
v_call: TRBV3-1; j_call: TRBJ2-2; d_call: TRBD1; clone_size: few; cdr3_nt: TGTGCCAGCAGCCGCCGGGACAGGGGGTCCACCGGGGAGCTGTTTTTT; cdr3_aa: CASSRRDRGSTGELFF
v_call: TRBV7-2; j_call: TRBJ1-5; d_call: NA; clone_size: NA; cdr3_nt: TGTGCCAGCAGCTTAGGAGGGGTATTAAATCAGCCCCAGCATTTT; cdr3_aa: CASSLGGVLNQPQHF
v_call: TRBV6-6; j_call: TRBJ1-2; d_call: NA; clone_size: few; cdr3_nt: TGTGCCAGCAGCCATCGTGACAGATTCTATGGCTACACCTTC; cdr3_aa: CASSHRDRFYGYTF
v_call: TRBV15; j_call: TRBJ1-6; d_call: NA; clone_size: few; cdr3_nt: TGTGCCACCAGCAGAGATCAGTCAGTTCGGTCCCTCCACTTT; cdr3_aa: CATSRDQSVRSLHF
v_call: TRBV20-1; j_call: TRBJ1-1; d_call: NA; clone_size: NA; cdr3_nt: TGCAGTGCTACGGGGCGGGATACTGAAGCTTTCTTT; cdr3_aa: CSATGRDTEAFF
v_call: TRBV25-1; j_call: TRBJ2-1; d_call: NA; clone_size: NA; cdr3_nt: TGTGCCAGCAGCCGGGCGCACTACAATGAGCAGTTCTTC; cdr3_aa: CASSRAHYNEQFF
v_call: TRBV6-6; j_call: TRBJ2-7; d_call: TRBD1; clone_size: NA; cdr3_nt: TGTGCCAGCAGCCCCCAGAGGGGGCTGGACGAGCAGTACTTC; cdr3_aa: CASSPQRGLDEQYF
v_call: TRBV27; j_call: TRBJ1-5; d_call: TRBD1; clone_size: NA; cdr3_nt: TGTGCCAGCAGCTGGACAGGTTCCAATCAGCCCCAGCATTTT; cdr3_aa: CASSWTGSNQPQHF
v_call: TRBV28; j_call: TRBJ1-1; d_call: NA; clone_size: few; cdr3_nt: TGTGCCAGCAGTGGTCTAAGTGAAGCTTTCTTT; cdr3_aa: CASSGLSEAFF
v_call: TRBV9; j_call: TRBJ2-2; d_call: TRBD2; clone_size: NA; cdr3_nt: TGTGCCAGCAGCCCCCGGGGGGTGGTGAACACCGGGGAGCTGTTTTTT; cdr3_aa: CASSPRGVVNTGELFF
v_call: TRBV20-1; j_call: TRBJ2-5; d_call: TRBD1; clone_size: few; cdr3_nt: TGCAGTGCTAGAGATCTGGGGACAGCTGTTCATACCCAGTACTTC; cdr3_aa: CSARDLGTAVHTQYF
v_call: TRBV11-3; j_call: TRBJ1-1; d_call: TRBD1; clone_size: NA; cdr3_nt: TGTGCCAGCAGCTTTTCGGGGACAGGCCAAGCTTTCTTT; cdr3_aa: CASSFSGTGQAFF
v_call: TRBV28; j_call: TRBJ2-3; d_call: NA; clone_size: few; cdr3_nt: TGTGCCAGCAGTCTAGAGGTGGGGGCAGATACGCAGTATTTT; cdr3_aa: CASSLEVGADTQYF
v_call: TRBV12-3/TRBV12-4; j_call: TRBJ1-4; d_call: TRBD1; clone_size: NA; cdr3_nt: TGTGCCAGCAGGACCGGGACAGGGGATGAAAAACTGTTTTTT; cdr3_aa: CASRTGTGDEKLFF
v_call: TRBV28; j_call: TRBJ2-1; d_call: TRBD2; clone_size: NA; cdr3_nt: TGTGCCAGCAGCCTCGCTAGCGGGCAATACAATGAGCAGTTCTTC; cdr3_aa: CASSLASGQYNEQFF
v_call: TRBV27; j_call: TRBJ1-2; d_call: NA; clone_size: NA; cdr3_nt: TGTGCCAGCAGTCCGGACAGCGACTATGGCTACACCTTC; cdr3_aa: CASSPDSDYGYTF
v_call: TRBV20-1; j_call: TRBJ2-1; d_call: TRBD2; clone_size: NA; cdr3_nt: TGCAGTGCTTCCGGGACTAGCGGGAGTGTTGAGCAGTTCTTC; cdr3_aa: CSASGTSGSVEQFF
v_call: TRBV5-1; j_call: TRBJ2-7; d_call: NA; clone_size: NA; cdr3_nt: TGCGCCAGCAGCTTGGACTCACGCGGCGAGCAGTACTTC; cdr3_aa: CASSLDSRGEQYF
v_call: TRBV27; j_call: TRBJ1-1; d_call: NA; clone_size: many; cdr3_nt: TGTGCCAGCAGTTTGTCCTACAACACTGAAGCTTTCTTT; cdr3_aa: CASSLSYNTEAFF
v_call: TRBV6-2/TRBV6-3; j_call: TRBJ2-1; d_call: NA; clone_size: NA; cdr3_nt: TGTGCCACCCAGCGGGCTGCTCCCAATGAGCAGTTCTTC; cdr3_aa: CATQRAAPNEQFF
v_call: TRBV20-1; j_call: TRBJ1-4; d_call: TRBD1; clone_size: NA; cdr3_nt: TGCAGTGCTCCCCCCGCGACAGGGTTAAATGAAAAACTGTTTTTT; cdr3_aa: CSAPPATGLNEKLFF
v_call: TRBV20-1; j_call: TRBJ1-5; d_call: NA; clone_size: few; cdr3_nt: TGCAGTGCAGAGGCGGGGTATAGCAATCAGCCCCAGCATTTT; cdr3_aa: CSAEAGYSNQPQHF
v_call: TRBV28; j_call: TRBJ1-2; d_call: NA; clone_size: few; cdr3_nt: TGTGCCAGCAGTGGGGCCCGGGGCTACACCTTC; cdr3_aa: CASSGARGYTF